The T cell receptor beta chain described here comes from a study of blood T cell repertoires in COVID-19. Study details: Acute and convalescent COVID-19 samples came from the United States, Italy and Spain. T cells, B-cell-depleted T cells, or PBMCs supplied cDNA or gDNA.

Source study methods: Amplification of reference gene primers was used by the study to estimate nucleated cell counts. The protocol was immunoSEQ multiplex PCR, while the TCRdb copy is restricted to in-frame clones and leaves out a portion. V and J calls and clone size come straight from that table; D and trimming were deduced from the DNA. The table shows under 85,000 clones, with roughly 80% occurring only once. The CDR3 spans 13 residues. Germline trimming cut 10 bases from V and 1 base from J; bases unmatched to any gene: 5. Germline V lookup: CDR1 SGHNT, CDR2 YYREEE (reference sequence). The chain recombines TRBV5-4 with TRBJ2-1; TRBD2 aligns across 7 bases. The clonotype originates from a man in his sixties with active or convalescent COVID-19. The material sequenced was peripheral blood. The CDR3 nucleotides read TGTGCCGCATACGGGGGGTCCTACAATGAGCAGTTCTTC. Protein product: CAAYGGSYNEQFF.